Described below is a single T cell receptor beta chain sequence and its context. This entry is derived from a study of blood T cell repertoires in COVID-19. Original methodology: Reference gene primer amplification in the assay estimated nucleated cell counts. Here immunoSEQ multiplex PCR was the method, and the copy in TCRdb shows in-frame clones only, minus some. V and J calls and clone size are those listed in that table; D and trimming were worked out from the DNA. In the table there are approximately 180,000 clones, 82% of which are singletons. The study assigned cohorts using participant-reported clinical history. The V gene's germline CDR1 is DFQATT and CDR2 SNEGSKA (reference sequence). CDR3 size: 14 residues. The V and J ends lost 3 bases and 8 bases respectively, with 17 bases between them.

The sequencing input was PBMCs or T cells enriched from blood (not recorded which). The V gene is TRBV20-1, the J gene TRBJ2-1; a weak D match, TRBD1 (5 bases). This TCR came from a woman aged 55-69 years with acute COVID-19. CDR3 residues: CSASLALLRDEQFF. The DNA of the CDR3 is TGCAGTGCTAGTTTGGCCTTGCTCAGGGATGAGCAGTTCTTC.